This TCR beta chain was recorded in a study of T cells after yellow fever vaccination. The overall study: CD3, CD45RA, CCR7 and CD95 defined the sorted EM, EMRA, CM and Tscm memory subsets.

General study results and limits: Boosting was followed by the reappearance of most primary-vaccination clones (around 96% CD4, 85% to 90% CD8). The secondary response peaked faster, at day 5 versus 15, but was weaker.

This clonotype showed up just a few times. This CDR3 spans 13 amino acids. TCRdb fed the 5' RACE reads into MiXCR, producing one record per CDR3 protein. The top ten clones hold approximately 23% of a sample with more than 30,000 distinct CDR3 sequences, less than 8% of them seen once. Sequences were derived from PBMCs, either bulk or a sorted T-cell subset (CD4+, CD8+, memory, or dextramer-sorted; not recorded which), sampled on the day of the first yellow fever vaccination. The sequence derives from a man between 18 and 35 years old who received the YFV17D yellow fever vaccine. The genes are TRBV1 and TRBJ1-2. TRBV1 is a documented pseudogene. The CDR3 sequence: CTSSQLGRSGYTF. Written as DNA, the CDR3 is TGCACCAGCAGCCAACTAGGTCGTAGTGGCTACACCTTC.